What follows are 29 T cell receptor beta chains derived from one specimen sequenced in a study of T cell responses to AZD1222 COVID-19 vaccine. Generated by immunoSEQ multiplex PCR, the TCRdb table keeps only in-frame clones and is missing some. The repertoire holds about 140,000 clones, with more than 75% as singletons. This specimen was peripheral blood, taken 28 days after the second AZD1222 dose. The receptors here all came from an adult who received the AZD1222 COVID-19 vaccine.

This chain connects TRBV30 to TRBJ1-1; D remains unclear. Trimming shortened V by 8 bases and J by 1 base, and 5 bases separated the two germline ends. Germline V gene lookup returns CDR1 GTSNPN and CDR2 SVGIG (reference sequence). This CDR3 spans 10 amino acids. CDR3 in DNA: TGTGCCCTAGGGAACACTGAAGCTTTCTTT. This codes for CALGNTEAFF.

The CDR3 DNA follows: TGTGCCAGCAGTTTAGCGGGAGGCTACAATGAGCAGTTCTTC. Amino acid sequence: CASSLAGGYNEQFF. The gene calls are TRBV28 and TRBJ2-1; 8 bases agree with TRBD2. Germline V gene data show CDR1 as MDHEN and CDR2 as SYDVKM. The CDR3 is 14 residues long. J lost 3 bases, V lost 2 bases, and 0 bases had no gene match.

This clone showed up just once. The chain carries TRBV6-2 or TRBV6-3 and TRBJ2-3; 8 bases match TRBD2. The germline V gene has CDR1 MNHEY and CDR2 SVGEGT. The CDR3 is made up of 17 amino acids. J gave up 5 bases and V 2 bases, and 12 bases lay outside the gene matches. Written as DNA, the CDR3 is TGTGCCAGCAGTTACCGCCCTTCGGGGGGGGGCCGAGATACGCAGTATTTT. Protein product: CASSYRPSGGGRDTQYF.

This chain joins TRBV7-3 and TRBJ2-1, with D possibly being TRBD2 (6 bases). The CDR3 has 15 amino acids. Germline CDR1 is SGHTA and CDR2 is FQGTGA. V was trimmed by 2 bases and J by 6 bases, leaving 14 bases between them. In DNA, the CDR3 is TGTGCCAGCAGCTTACTCCCGGGAGCCGTCAATGAGCAGTTCTTC. Residues: CASSLLPGAVNEQFF.

The chain recombines TRBV2 with TRBJ2-2, with D hard to call. The CDR3 runs to 14 residues. V was clipped by 4 bases and J by 5 bases, with 11 bases between them. In germline, CDR1 is SNHLY, CDR2 FYNNEI. For the CDR3, the DNA is TGTGCCAGCAGTGTCACCTTTGGGACCGGGGAGCTGTTTTTT. This codes for CASSVTFGTGELFF. The whole variable domain, filled in from reference TRBV2 and TRBJ2-2, reads EPEVTQTPSHQVTQMGQEVILRCVPISNHLYFYWYRQILGQKVEFLVSFYNNEISEKSEIFDDQFSVERPDGSNFTLKIRSTKLEDSAMYFCASSVTFGTGELFFGEGSRLTVL.

The V call is TRBV20-1, the J call TRBJ2-1; 8 bases align to TRBD1. This CDR3 is 11 amino acids long. The germline CDR1 and CDR2 sequences are DFQATT and SNEGSKA (reference sequence). With 6 bases clipped from V and 5 bases from J, the junction kept 0 bases outside the gene matches. The CDR3 protein is CSAQGDNEQFF. For the CDR3, the DNA is TGCAGTGCACAGGGGGACAATGAGCAGTTCTTC.

The count of this clone is one. The chain carries TRBV28 and TRBJ2-5, with D unresolved. Trimming cost V 5 bases and J 6 bases, with 16 bases left between them. The CDR3 contains 14 residues. Germline CDR1 is MDHEN and CDR2 is SYDVKM. CDR3 region: CASSPRGGQKTQYF. The CDR3 coding sequence is TGTGCCAGCAGTCCACGAGGCGGTCAGAAGACCCAGTACTTC.

The chain carries TRBV29-1 and TRBJ2-3, with 14 positions matching TRBD2. Germline values: CDR1 SQVTM, CDR2 ANQGSEA. J gave up 4 bases and V 6 bases, and 9 bases lay outside the gene matches. CDR3 length: 16 amino acids. DNA for the CDR3: TGCAGCGTCAGTGGGGGACTAGCGGGAGTGGCAGATACGCAGTATTTT. Translated: CSVSGGLAGVADTQYF.

This chain uses TRBV7-2 with TRBJ2-3, with D unresolved. Germline lookup yields CDR1 SGHTA and CDR2 FQGNSA. V was pared by 6 bases and J by 6 bases, with 13 bases between. This CDR3 has 13 amino acids. This chain's CDR3 is CASSRLGYDTQYF. The CDR3 region has the DNA TGTGCCAGCAGTCGCTTGGGGTACGATACGCAGTATTTT.

This chain uses TRBV12-3 or TRBV12-4 with TRBJ2-7; no firm D call. The V and J ends lost 3 bases and 3 bases respectively, with 9 bases between them. The CDR3 spans 13 residues. The CDR3 region is CASSFFPLYEQYF. In DNA, the CDR3 is TGTGCCAGCAGTTTCTTCCCCCTCTACGAGCAGTACTTC.

The chain links TRBV18 to TRBJ2-7; D is perhaps TRBD1 (5 bases). CDR3 length: 12 residues. Germline V CDR1 and CDR2: KGHSH, LQKENI. V lost 4 bases to trimming and J lost 4 bases, with 8 bases between them. The CDR3 is CASSLGAYEQYF. The DNA for the CDR3 is TGTGCCAGCTCACTAGGGGCGTACGAGCAGTACTTC.

The chain uses TRBV6-5 and TRBJ1-6; D remains unclear. The CDR3 sequence is 14 residues long. In germline, CDR1 is MNHEY, CDR2 SVGAGI. V gave up 2 bases and J gave up 7 bases, with 9 bases separating them. CDR3 amino acids: CASSYPAGNSPLHF. The CDR3 nucleotides are TGTGCCAGCAGTTACCCAGCGGGAAATTCACCCCTCCACTTT.

The CDR3 DNA sequence: TGCGCCAGCAGCTTGGTGGGCGGTACCGGGGAGCTGTTTTTT. Protein: CASSLVGGTGELFF. The chain carries TRBV5-1 and TRBJ2-2; D remains ambiguous. Germline V gene sequence: CDR1 SGHRS, CDR2 YFSETQ. Trimming took 0 bases from V and 5 from J, leaving 8 bases between them. This CDR3 region has 14 residues.

The V gene is TRBV27, the J gene TRBJ2-1; TRBD2 agrees at 7 bases. Germline V gives CDR1 MNHEY, CDR2 SMNVEV (reference sequence). The CDR3 has 16 residues. Trimming removed 9 bases from V and 5 bases from J; junction bases left unmatched: 16. CDR3 in amino acids: CASRRTGLGPNNEQFF. CDR3 DNA: TGTGCCAGTAGACGAACTGGACTAGGCCCTAACAATGAGCAGTTCTTC.

This chain connects TRBV30 to TRBJ2-7; 8 bases map to TRBD1. V shed 2 bases, J shed 1 base, and the junction held 7 bases outside the gene matches. Germline V gene sequence: CDR1 GTSNPN, CDR2 SVGIG (reference sequence). The CDR3 sequence is 15 residues long. CDR3 in amino acids: CAWSPPDRASYEQYF. In nucleotides, the CDR3 is TGTGCCTGGAGTCCCCCGGACAGGGCGTCCTACGAGCAGTACTTC.

The sample holds one count of this clone. V usage is TRBV11-3 and J usage is TRBJ2-2, with D unclear. V gave up 2 bases and J gave up 7 bases, with 8 bases separating them. The CDR3 has 13 residues. The germline CDR1 and CDR2 sequences are SGHNT and YENEEA. The CDR3 nucleotides read TGTGCCAGCAGCTTATTGGCCGTCGGGGAGCTGTTTTTT. Translating gives CASSLLAVGELFF.

The chain recombines TRBV7-8 with TRBJ2-7; D might be TRBD2 (7 bases). Germline V CDR1 and CDR2: SGHVS, FQNEAQ. CDR3 length: 15 residues. Trimming shortened V by 2 bases and J by 3 bases, and 14 bases separated the two germline ends. The CDR3 nucleotides read TGTGCCAGCAGCTTACGGGGGGCTGGGTACTACGAGCAGTACTTC. This translates into CASSLRGAGYYEQYF.

This sequence joins TRBV7-2 and TRBJ2-1; D is possibly TRBD1 (6 bases). The CDR3 is made up of 14 amino acids. The V and J ends lost 1 base and 9 bases respectively, with 13 bases between them. Germline-derived CDR1 and CDR2 are SGHTA and FQGNSA. CDR3 sequence (DNA): TGTGCCAGCAGCTTAGGTTGGGAAGGGGGTGAGCAGTTCTTC. It is translated as CASSLGWEGGEQFF.

V gene TRBV5-6 combines with J gene TRBJ2-1, with 7 positions matching TRBD1. CDR1 and CDR2 (germline): SGHDT, YYEEEE. This CDR3 has 16 residues. The V segment lost 4 bases and the J segment 1 base; nucleotides outside the gene matches: 8. CDR3 DNA sequence: TGTGCCAGCAGCAGGACAGGATTTGGTTCCTACAATGAGCAGTTCTTC. This translates into CASSRTGFGSYNEQFF.

The chain combines TRBV7-9 with TRBJ2-7; 8 nucleotides align to TRBD2. Unmatched junction bases numbered 3, after V lost 3 bases and J lost 2 bases. This CDR3 region has 14 residues. The germline V gene encodes CDR1 SEHNR and CDR2 FQNEAQ (reference sequence). Written as DNA, the CDR3 is TGTGCCAGCAGCTTCGGGGGGGCCGCCTACGAGCAGTACTTC. It encodes CASSFGGAAYEQYF.

V is TRBV6-2 or TRBV6-3 and J is TRBJ1-5, with D unclear. Trimming left V 0 bases short and J 7 bases short, with 10 bases between. The CDR3 covers 14 residues. The V gene's germline CDR1 is MNHEY and CDR2 SVGEGT. CDR3 in DNA: TGTGCCAGCAGTTACTCGATCAATAGCCAGCCCCAGCATTTT. Protein: CASSYSINSQPQHF.

The CDR3 here is CSASPGGQTQGTSYNEQFF. The CDR3 nucleotides read TGCAGTGCTAGTCCCGGGGGACAGACACAGGGGACTTCCTACAATGAGCAGTTCTTC. V is TRBV20-1 and J is TRBJ2-1; possibly TRBD1 for D (7 bases). The CDR3 consists of 19 residues. The V gene lost 3 bases and the J gene lost 1 base, with 25 bases spanning the gap. Looked up from germline, CDR1 is DFQATT and CDR2 is SNEGSKA (reference sequence).

V and J are TRBV5-1 and TRBJ1-1; D not certain. The CDR3 totals 13 residues. V lost 2 bases and J 2 bases, leaving 7 bases between the germline ends. Germline assignment: CDR1 SGHRS and CDR2 YFSETQ. CDR3 protein: CASSFTANTEAFF. The CDR3 DNA reads as TGCGCCAGCAGCTTCACAGCTAACACTGAAGCTTTCTTT.

This chain uses TRBV29-1 with TRBJ2-3; D may be TRBD2 (6 bases). V was cut by 7 bases and J by 1 base, with 12 bases left in between. This CDR3 comprises 13 residues. The germline V gene has CDR1 SQVTM and CDR2 ANQGSEA. The CDR3 nucleotides are TGCAGCGGGGACTTGGGTGGCACAGATACGCAGTATTTT. Amino acids: CSGDLGGTDTQYF.

This sequence joins TRBV6-5 and TRBJ2-1; TRBD2 aligns across 8 bases. Looked up from germline, CDR1 is MNHEY and CDR2 is SVGAGI. The V gene end was trimmed by 6 bases and the J gene end by 5 bases; junction bases not matched to a gene: 3. This CDR3 is 13 amino acids long. The DNA of the CDR3 is TGTGCCAGCAGGAGTAGCGGGAACAATGAGCAGTTCTTC. It encodes CASRSSGNNEQFF.

The chain combines TRBV28 with TRBJ1-1; possibly TRBD1 for D (5 bases). V lost 3 bases and J lost 7, with 12 bases in between. Germline V gene lookup returns CDR1 MDHEN and CDR2 SYDVKM. CDR3 length: 13 residues. CDR3 loop: CASSFGGAIEAFF. CDR3 bases: TGTGCCAGCAGTTTTGGGGGAGCCATTGAAGCTTTCTTT.

The J gene is TRBJ1-6, the V gene TRBV7-9, with no clear D. The length of the CDR3 is 14 residues. V dropped 5 bases and J dropped 5 bases, with 10 bases sitting between them. Looked up from germline, CDR1 is SEHNR and CDR2 is FQNEAQ (reference sequence). The CDR3 sequence: CASSREADNSPLHF. The CDR3 nucleotides are TGTGCCAGCAGCAGGGAGGCTGATAATTCACCCCTCCACTTT.

This chain connects TRBV18 to TRBJ2-1; TRBD2 agrees at 12 bases. This CDR3 region has 15 residues. The germline V gene has CDR1 KGHSH and CDR2 LQKENI. Germline trimming cut 3 bases from V and 8 bases from J; bases unmatched to any gene: 5. The CDR3 DNA follows: TGTGCCAGCTCACCGGGACTAGCGGGTGGTGATGAGCAGTTCTTC. Protein product: CASSPGLAGGDEQFF.

The V and J genes are TRBV5-4 and TRBJ2-3; weak D call: TRBD1 (6 bases). There are 14 residues in the CDR3. Per germline, CDR1 SGHNT and CDR2 YYREEE (reference sequence). V lost 3 bases, J lost 1 base, and 9 bases lay in between. In nucleotides, the CDR3 is TGTGCCAGCAGCTGGAGGACAGGCACAGATACGCAGTATTTT. It codes for CASSWRTGTDTQYF.